Given below is one TCR beta chain in context. Germline lookup yields CDR1 SGDLS and CDR2 YYNGEE. V was shortened by 4 bases and J by 3 bases, with 16 bases between the two germline ends. The CDR3 spans 15 residues. The data originate from a study of blood T cell repertoires in COVID-19. Overall study context: Researchers got acute and convalescent COVID-19 samples from the United States, Italy and Spain. T cells, B-cell-depleted T cells, or PBMCs supplied cDNA or gDNA.

Original analysis: Amplification from reference gene primers served as the basis for estimated nucleated cell counts. Clones were read by immunoSEQ multiplex PCR, and TCRdb kept only the in-frame ones, dropping some. V and J calls and clone size are copied from that table; D and trimming were computed from the DNA. The sample comprises 100,000 or so clones, 85% of which are singletons, and 13% rests with the top ten. Specimen: peripheral blood. The chain couples TRBV9 to TRBJ1-2; D gene unclear. This TCR came from a man in his forties or fifties with active or convalescent COVID-19. The CDR3 reads CASSPEPDFYYGYTF. CDR3 sequence (DNA): TGTGCCAGCAGCCCAGAACCCGACTTTTACTATGGCTACACCTTC.